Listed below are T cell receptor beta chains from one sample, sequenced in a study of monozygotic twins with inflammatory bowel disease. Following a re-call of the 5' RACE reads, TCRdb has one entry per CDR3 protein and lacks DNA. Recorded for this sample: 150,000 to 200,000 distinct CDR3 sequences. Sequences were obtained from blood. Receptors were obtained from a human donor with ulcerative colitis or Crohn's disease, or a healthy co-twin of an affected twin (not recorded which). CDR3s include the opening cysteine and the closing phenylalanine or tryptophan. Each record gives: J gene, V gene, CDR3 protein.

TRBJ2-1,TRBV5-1,CASSLLAGVGNEQFF
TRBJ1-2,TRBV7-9,CASSQGTATTYGYTF
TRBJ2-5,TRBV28,CASGTGVQETQYF
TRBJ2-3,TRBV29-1,CAGDRPSTDTQYF
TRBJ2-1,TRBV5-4,CASRAGRLEQFF
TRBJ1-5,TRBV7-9,CASSRDSNQPQHF
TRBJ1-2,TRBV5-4,CASSLALDRAGYTF
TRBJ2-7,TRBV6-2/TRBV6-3,CASSWTSGYEQYF
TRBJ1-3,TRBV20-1,CSARNGQTSGNTIYF
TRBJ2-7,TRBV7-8,CASSWGREQYF
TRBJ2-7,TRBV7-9,CASSLRAGSYEQYF
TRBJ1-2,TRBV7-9,CASSQAEGYYGYTF
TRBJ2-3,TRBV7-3,CASSDQTGTDTQYF
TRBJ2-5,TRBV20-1,CSARAPPSETQYF
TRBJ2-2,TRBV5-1,CASSSEQRQGAGTGELFF
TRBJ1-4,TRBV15,CATQPGRRNEKLFF
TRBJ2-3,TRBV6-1,CASSRFGQGTTDTQYF
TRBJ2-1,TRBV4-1,CASSQDLYEQFF
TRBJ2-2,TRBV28,CASHGGRGFPGELFF
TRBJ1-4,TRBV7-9,CASSLEAPVDEKLFF
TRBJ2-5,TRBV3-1,CASSRAWTGGQETQYF
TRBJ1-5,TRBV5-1,CASSLEGQGGQPQHF
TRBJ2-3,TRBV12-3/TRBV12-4,CASSLLLPPGLTDTQYF
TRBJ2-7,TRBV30,CAWSAGVSYEQYF
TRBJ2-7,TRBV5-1,CASSLVGREGLYEQYF
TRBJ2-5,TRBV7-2,CASSLQTRFWTQYF
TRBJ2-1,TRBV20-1,CSPRGGGFNEQFF
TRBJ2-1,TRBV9,CASSPRGLAGPLGTWEQFF
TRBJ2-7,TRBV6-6,CASRAPADNEQYF
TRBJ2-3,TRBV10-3,CAIGTSGSWTDTQYF
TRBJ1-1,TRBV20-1,CSAWTGNTEAFF
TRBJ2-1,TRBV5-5,CASSLGAQDNEQFF
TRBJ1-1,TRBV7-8,CASSREPGETEAFF
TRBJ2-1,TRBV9,CASSAPLGDEQFF
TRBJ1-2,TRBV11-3,CASSLPTGNYGYTF